Listed below are T cell receptor beta chains from one sample, sequenced in a study of spatial heterogeneity in lung cancer. TCRdb passed the 5' RACE reads through MiXCR, listing each CDR3 protein once. The data show about 15,000 distinct CDR3 sequences, with 6.2% seen just once and 5.5% to 8% held by the top ten. The sequences come from lung tumor tissue, collected at surgery. The source of these receptors is a male donor with early-stage non-small cell lung cancer. The CDR3 runs from the conserved cysteine through the conserved F or W. The D gene is left open where the match is weak. Clone size is stated in some rows and not others, as once, few, many or a class when expanded.

V	J	D	size	DNA	CDR3
TRBV10-3	TRBJ1-5	.	many	TGTGCCATCAGTGAAGGGGCAGCCCAGCATTTT	CAISEGAAQHF
TRBV20-1	TRBJ1-1	.	many	TGCAGTGCTAGAGATTCGCGGGATTTTCGGAACACTGAAGCTTTCTTT	CSARDSRDFRNTEAFF
TRBV10-3	TRBJ2-3	.	many	TGTGCCATCAGTGATGCCGGGACAAAGAGCACAGATACGCAGTATTTT	CAISDAGTKSTDTQYF
TRBV7-9	TRBJ1-5	.	.	TGTGCGTCTGCTGCTGGGACATATAGCAATCAGCCCCAGCATTTT	CASAAGTYSNQPQHF
TRBV29-1	TRBJ1-5	TRBD1	many	TGCAGCGTTTGGACGGGACAGGGGCCCCAGCATTTT	CSVWTGQGPQHF
TRBV28	TRBJ1-2	.	few	TGTGCCAGCAGTTTATGGGACTATGGCTACACCTTC	CASSLWDYGYTF
TRBV5-1	TRBJ2-7	.	many	TGCGCCAGCAGTTTAGACAGGCCCTACGAGCAGTACTTC	CASSLDRPYEQYF
TRBV4-3	TRBJ1-1	.	many	TGCGCCAGCAGCCAAGGGGGCGGCAGGGCGAACACTGAAGCTTTCTTT	CASSQGGGRANTEAFF
TRBV5-1	TRBJ1-1	.	few	TGCGCCAGCAGCCGGGGGGATACGAACACTGAAGCTTTCTTT	CASSRGDTNTEAFF
TRBV7-2	TRBJ2-1	.	many	TGTGCCAGCAGCTTAGACGTCAATTGGGTCTTC	CASSLDVNWVF
TRBV3-1	TRBJ1-1	.	many	TGTGCCAGCAGCCAATGGGGGAACACTGAAGCTTTCTTT	CASSQWGNTEAFF
TRBV29-1	TRBJ2-2	TRBD1	many	TGCAGCGTTGTTGTCGGGGGGACAGGGGTGACCGGGGAGCTGTTTTTT	CSVVVGGTGVTGELFF
TRBV10-3	TRBJ2-7	TRBD2	many	TGTGCCATCAGTGAGGCGAGCGGGAGACGGCACGACGAGCAGTACTTC	CAISEASGRRHDEQYF
TRBV7-9	TRBJ2-7	TRBD2	.	TGTGCCAGCAGTTCGGGACTAGCGGGCTCCTACGAGCAGTACTTC	CASSSGLAGSYEQYF
TRBV7-2	TRBJ2-1	.	few	TGTGCCAGCAGCACAAGAACGACTAGGAGGCAGGGGAATGAGCAGTTCTTC	CASSTRTTRRQGNEQFF
TRBV20-1	TRBJ2-7	.	.	TGCAGTGCTAGAGCTCACCGGGGGGCCTCCTACGAGCAGTACTTC	CSARAHRGASYEQYF
TRBV6-5	TRBJ2-7	.	medium-sized	TGTGCCAGCAGTTCCGCATACGAGCAGTACTTC	CASSSAYEQYF
TRBV4-3	TRBJ2-2	.	many	TGCGCCAGCAGCCAAGAGGGGTACGGCGGGGAGCTGTTTTTT	CASSQEGYGGELFF
TRBV7-8	TRBJ1-1	.	many	TGTGCCAGCAGCTTACGGGCGGGCACTGAAGCTTTCTTT	CASSLRAGTEAFF
TRBV7-9	TRBJ1-5	.	many	TGTGCCAGCAGCTTAACAGGCGATCAGCCCCAGCATTTT	CASSLTGDQPQHF
TRBV10-3	TRBJ2-3	TRBD1	few	TGTGCCATCAGCAGCTTTACAGGGGGCTCTGATACGCAGTATTTT	CAISSFTGGSDTQYF
TRBV30	TRBJ1-2	.	few	TGTGCCTGGAGTCCGCCGGGAGCCAACGCCGGCTATGGCTACACCTTC	CAWSPPGANAGYGYTF
TRBV9	TRBJ2-1	TRBD2	many	TGTGCCAGCAGCGCAAGTCCTAGCGGAGACTCCTACAATGAGCAGTTCTTC	CASSASPSGDSYNEQFF
TRBV20-1	TRBJ2-1	.	many	TGCAGTGCTCCCGATCTAGTTCTAGTCAATGAGCAGTTCTTC	CSAPDLVLVNEQFF
TRBV6-5	TRBJ2-7	.	many	TGTGCCAGCAGTTACTCCGACAGCGCTACCTACGAGCAGTACTTC	CASSYSDSATYEQYF
TRBV6-6	TRBJ2-3	.	many	TGTGCCAGCAGTTACCCTACCTTCAGCACAGATACGCAGTATTTT	CASSYPTFSTDTQYF
TRBV29-1	TRBJ2-7	.	.	TGCAGCGTTGCTCCCCAGAACCATTACGAGCAGTACTTC	CSVAPQNHYEQYF
TRBV6-6	TRBJ1-5	.	many	TGTGCCAGCAGGCCGACTATGGGGCAGCCCCAGCATTTT	CASRPTMGQPQHF
TRBV20-1	TRBJ2-7	TRBD2	.	TGCAGTGCTAGATATCGGACTAGTTTCGAGCAGTACTTC	CSARYRTSFEQYF
TRBV11-3	TRBJ2-5	TRBD1	.	TGTGCCAGCAGCCCGGGGACAGGGTTGACGGAGACCCAGTACTTC	CASSPGTGLTETQYF
TRBV27	TRBJ2-7	.	many	TGTGCCAGCAGTTTATTATTCTTGACGCCACCTAGGGAGCAGTACTTC	CASSLLFLTPPREQYF
TRBV28	TRBJ2-7	TRBD1	many	TGTGCCAGCAGTCAACCGGGACAGTCCTACGAGCAGTACTTC	CASSQPGQSYEQYF
TRBV6-1	TRBJ1-4	.	many	TGTGCCAGCAGTGAAGAAGAAGACAGGTTTAATGAAAAACTGTTTTTT	CASSEEEDRFNEKLFF
TRBV7-2	TRBJ1-2	.	many	TGTGCCAGCAGCCGAGACAACAACTATGGCTACACCTTC	CASSRDNNYGYTF
TRBV6-1	TRBJ2-7	.	.	TGTGCCAGCAGTGGCCCCCAAACGTTCTCCTACGAGCAGTACTTC	CASSGPQTFSYEQYF
TRBV28	TRBJ2-1	TRBD2	many	TGTGCCAGCAGTTTGAGTAGCGGGGGATTTCTGCAGTTCTTC	CASSLSSGGFLQFF
TRBV19	TRBJ1-4	.	many	TGTGCCAGTAGTCTCTCACTGGGCCATAATGAAAAACTGTTTTTT	CASSLSLGHNEKLFF
TRBV29-1	TRBJ2-7	.	medium-sized	TGCAGCGTCTGGATTCCTCTTATCGGGCAGTACTTC	CSVWIPLIGQYF
TRBV7-2	TRBJ2-1	.	many	TGTGCCAGCAGCTTAGGGATACAGTATGAGCAGTTCTTC	CASSLGIQYEQFF
TRBV18	TRBJ2-6	.	many	TGTGCCAGCTCACCACAAGAGGTCGGGCGGACTGGGGCCAACGTCCTGACTTTC	CASSPQEVGRTGANVLTF
TRBV6-6	TRBJ1-5	TRBD1	many	TGTGCCAGCAATGTACAGGGGGCCCAGCCCCAGCATTTT	CASNVQGAQPQHF
TRBV7-2	TRBJ1-4	TRBD1	many	TGTGCCAGCAGCCCTGGGACAGAGCCTAATGAAAAACTGTTTTTT	CASSPGTEPNEKLFF
TRBV24-1	TRBJ2-1	TRBD2	medium-sized	TGTGCCACCAGTGATCCCCGGACTAGCGTAAGATACAATGAGCAGTTCTTC	CATSDPRTSVRYNEQFF